The next 22 T cell receptor beta chains were all read from a single sample in a study of beta chain features in type 1 diabetes. The study reverse transcribed the entire isolated RNA, so it sequenced expressed TCRB transcripts. The table came from immunoSEQ multiplex PCR; TCRdb's copy has only in-frame clones and leaves some out. The table records 200,000 to 300,000 clones, around 21% of them present only once. These receptors are not linked to any known antigen. Overall study findings and caveats: TCRB CDR3s from Type 1 diabetes patients were moderately but significantly shorter in all four CD4+ subsets.

Sample: naive CD4+ T cells from blood. Every receptor here comes from a woman aged 40-49 years with type 1 diabetes.

Only a few counts were recorded for this clone. The chain carries TRBV5-1 and TRBJ1-1; no reliable D call. This CDR3 contains 14 residues. V lost 0 bases and J 2 bases, leaving 8 bases between the germline ends. The germline V gene encodes CDR1 SGHRS and CDR2 YFSETQ. The CDR3 loop is CASSLEQRNTEAFF. The DNA of the CDR3 is TGCGCCAGCAGCTTGGAACAGAGAAACACTGAAGCTTTCTTT.

V usage is TRBV18 and J usage is TRBJ2-1; 9 nucleotides agree with TRBD1. With V trimmed by 11 bases and J by 6 bases, 11 bases remained unmatched. CDR1 is KGHSH and CDR2 is LQKENI in the germline V gene. This CDR3 is built from 14 residues. CDR3 sequence: CAGTRDRDSNEQFF. In nucleotides, the CDR3 is TGTGCCGGGACCCGGGACAGGGATAGCAATGAGCAGTTCTTC.

The chain's CDR3 is CASSLYPPGSGANVLTF. CDR3 nucleotides: TGTGCCAGCAGTTTATATCCCCCCGGCTCTGGGGCCAACGTCCTGACTTTC. The J gene is TRBJ2-6, the V gene TRBV28; D remains unclear. CDR1 is MDHEN and CDR2 is SYDVKM in the germline V gene. Trimming removed 1 base at V and 0 bases at J, with 10 bases between. This CDR3 spans 17 amino acids.

This clone was seen a handful of times. The chain joins TRBV21-1 to TRBJ1-3; the D call TRBD1 from the table was never checked on the DNA. TRBV21-1 is a listed pseudogene. The CDR3 loop spans 14 amino acids. DNA for the CDR3: TGTGCCAGCGTCGGGACAGCCTCTGGAAACACCATATATTTT. Protein product: CASVGTASGNTIYF.

The chain joins TRBV6-5 to TRBJ1-1, with 10 bases identical to TRBD1. The ends lost 4 bases at V and 6 bases at J; junction bases unmatched: 5. The CDR3 loop spans 14 amino acids. The germline CDR1 and CDR2 sequences are MNHEY and SVGAGI. In DNA, the CDR3 is TGTGCCAGCAGTTCCCCGGACAGGGGGTCTGAAGCTTTCTTT. Its translation: CASSSPDRGSEAFF.

The CDR3, as DNA: TGTGCCAGCAACTGGGGGACAGGGGCCACCGGGGAGCTGTTTTTT. Its protein is CASNWGTGATGELFF. The genes are TRBV27 and TRBJ2-2, with 10 bases that match TRBD1. CDR3 length equals 15 residues. J gave up 4 bases and V 7 bases, and 6 bases lay outside the gene matches. Per the germline V gene, CDR1 is MNHEY and CDR2 is SMNVEV (reference sequence).

This rearrangement joins TRBV7-2 to TRBJ1-5; 8 bases map to TRBD1. This CDR3 region has 13 residues. The germline V gene has CDR1 SGHTA and CDR2 FQGNSA. V shed 4 bases and J 5 bases; nucleotides not matched to a gene: 1. The CDR3 protein is CASSWDRYQPQHF. DNA for the CDR3: TGTGCCAGCAGCTGGGACAGGTATCAGCCCCAGCATTTT.

The chain uses TRBV11-2 and TRBJ2-5; no clear D gene. In germline, CDR1 is SGHAT, CDR2 FQNNGV. V gave up 3 bases and J gave up 5 bases, with 13 bases separating them. The CDR3 runs to 14 residues. The CDR3 nucleotides are TGTGCCAGCAGCTTTAGGCCGACTGGGGAGACCCAGTACTTC. Its protein product is CASSFRPTGETQYF.

The table lists this clone with a few counts. This chain links TRBV4-3 with TRBJ1-3; D unresolved. This CDR3 region has 15 residues. Germline V CDR1 and CDR2: LGHNA, YSLEER. V was cut by 0 bases and J by 0 bases, with 6 bases left in between. CDR3 sequence reads: CASSQDGNSGNTIYF. The CDR3 DNA follows: TGCGCCAGCAGCCAAGACGGGAACTCTGGAAACACCATATATTTT.

V is TRBV25-1 and J is TRBJ2-7; TRBD1 might be the D (6 bases). V lost 7 bases and J lost 2, with 9 bases in between. This CDR3 spans 12 amino acids. Germline CDR1 and CDR2: MGHDK and SYGVNS. For the CDR3, the DNA is TGTGCCAGCACCGAGGGGGCCTACGAGCAGTACTTC. Its protein product is CASTEGAYEQYF.

In its sample, this clone was seen a few times. This chain connects TRBV29-1 to TRBJ2-3, with TRBD2 matching 14 bases. This CDR3 region has 14 residues. The V gene end was trimmed by 7 bases and the J gene end by 8 bases; junction bases not matched to a gene: 8. Germline V gene data show CDR1 as SQVTM and CDR2 as ANQGSEA. CDR3 nucleotide sequence: TGCAGCGGCGGGACTAGCGGGGGTCTGGGTACGCAGTATTTT. It yields the protein CSGGTSGGLGTQYF.

This clone was found a few times. The gene calls are TRBV9 and TRBJ2-3; 9 bases map to TRBD2. The junction had 8 bases not matched to a gene; V was cut back by 2 bases and J by 4 bases. The germline gives CDR1 SGDLS, CDR2 YYNGEE. This CDR3 is 16 amino acids long. DNA for the CDR3: TGTGCCAGCAGCGTCGGGAGTAGCGGGAGATCAGATACGCAGTATTTT. The encoded protein is CASSVGSSGRSDTQYF.

This clone was seen only a few times. The chain recombines TRBV7-9 with TRBJ2-7; tentative D call: TRBD1 (6 bases). The germline V and J ends were trimmed by 0 bases and 7 bases, with 13 bases remaining between them. Per germline, CDR1 SEHNR and CDR2 FQNEAQ (reference sequence). This CDR3 contains 14 residues. The CDR3 nucleotides are TGTGCCAGCAGCTTAGCCAGGGGAACGAGGGAGCAGTACTTC. Translated, it gives CASSLARGTREQYF.

CDR3 protein: CASSLDRGGREQYF. The CDR3 DNA is TGTGCCAGCAGCTTAGACCGCGGGGGCCGAGAGCAGTACTTC. The chain has TRBV7-2 and TRBJ2-7, with D possibly TRBD2 on 7 matching bases. The V end lost 1 base, the J end lost 7 bases, and 14 bases lay between the germline ends. This CDR3 spans 14 amino acids. The V gene's germline CDR1 is SGHTA and CDR2 FQGNSA.

V gene TRBV5-1 combines with J gene TRBJ2-7; TRBD1 is a possible D gene (5 bases). V dropped 0 bases and J dropped 5 bases, with 15 bases sitting between them. Germline CDR1 SGHRS, CDR2 YFSETQ. This CDR3 has 15 amino acids. The CDR3 DNA is TGCGCCAGCAGCTTGGTTCCAGGGTCAGGGAACGAGCAGTACTTC. Protein product: CASSLVPGSGNEQYF.

The chain recombines TRBV5-4 with TRBJ1-1, with a tentative D call TRBD1 (6 bases). CDR3 length: 12 residues. CDR1 and CDR2 from the germline V gene are SGHNT and YYREEE (reference sequence). V was clipped by 4 bases and J by 12 bases, with 16 bases between them. In DNA, the CDR3 is TGTGCCAGCAGCCACGACAGGTCGAAGTCTTTCTTT. It translates to CASSHDRSKSFF.

The V gene is TRBV19, the J gene TRBJ2-5; perhaps TRBD2 as D (6 bases). V shed 10 bases and J shed 5 bases, with 20 bases lying between them. From germline, CDR1 is LNHDA and CDR2 SQIVND (reference sequence). The CDR3 runs 14 residues. The CDR3 bases are TGTGCCACGCGGGGCTCGGGCCGCGGGGAGACCCAGTACTTC. This encodes CATRGSGRGETQYF.

The chain uses TRBV7-3 and TRBJ2-1; possible D gene TRBD2, 5 bases. Germline CDR1 is SGHTA and CDR2 is FQGTGA. The CDR3 has 18 amino acids. The V and J ends lost 5 bases and 7 bases respectively, with 27 bases between them. This CDR3 is CASSPFQFGVVGSNEQFF. CDR3 in DNA: TGTGCCAGCAGCCCTTTCCAGTTCGGGGTAGTAGGATCAAATGAGCAGTTCTTC.

CDR3 in DNA: TGCGCCAGCAAGGACAGGGGAGAGACCCAGTACTTC. Protein sequence: CASKDRGETQYF. V usage is TRBV5-1 and J usage is TRBJ2-5; the match to TRBD1 covers 9 bases. Unmatched junction bases numbered 1, after V lost 6 bases and J lost 4 bases. Germline CDR1 reads SGHRS; CDR2 reads YFSETQ. This CDR3 is 12 amino acids long.

This sequence joins TRBV28 and TRBJ1-2, with TRBD1 matching over 8 bases. The CDR3 has 12 residues. Unmatched junction bases numbered 8, after V lost 11 bases and J lost 6 bases. Germline values: CDR1 MDHEN, CDR2 SYDVKM. The CDR3: CACDRGTNGYTF. Here the CDR3 DNA reads TGTGCCTGTGACAGGGGTACGAATGGCTACACCTTC.

The V gene is TRBV18, the J gene TRBJ1-2; TRBD1 is a possible D gene (5 bases). V lost 3 bases and J lost 6, with 8 bases in between. From germline, CDR1 is KGHSH and CDR2 LQKENI. The CDR3 extends over 12 amino acids. The CDR3 sequence: CASSPGGDGYTF. The CDR3 DNA reads as TGTGCCAGCTCACCGGGAGGGGATGGCTACACCTTC.

The gene calls are TRBV29-1 and TRBJ1-2; D may be TRBD1 (6 bases). V was shortened by 1 base and J by 1 base, with 16 bases between the two germline ends. Germline V gene lookup returns CDR1 SQVTM and CDR2 ANQGSEA. CDR3 size: 16 residues. In DNA form, the CDR3 reads TGCAGCGTTGAAGGATATAGGACAGCGTTTAACTATGGCTACACCTTC. Translated, it gives CSVEGYRTAFNYGYTF.